These 25 T cell receptor beta chains share one sample of origin, sequenced in a study of shared clonotypes between healthy human individuals. The naive CD8 subset, CD45RO-negative cells positively selected for CCR7, excluded terminally differentiated effector memory CD45RA+ cells. Assay: immunoSEQ multiplex PCR; the TCRdb copy retains only in-frame clones and omits some. The profile shows about 2.2 million clones, around 93% of them singletons. What was sequenced was naive CD8+ T cells from PBMCs. The receptors were sampled from a man between 18 and 35 years old in good health. Some clones in this sample may be carry-over from other donors' samples.

The chain couples TRBV28 to TRBJ1-1, with D unclear. Trimming took 6 bases from V and 6 from J, leaving 17 bases between them. The CDR3 extends over 14 amino acids. Germline V gene sequence: CDR1 MDHEN, CDR2 SYDVKM. The CDR3 coding sequence is TGTGCCAGCAGGTCGACGATACGAAGGGCTGAAGCTTTCTTT. It is translated as CASRSTIRRAEAFF.

A remark on this clone: One junction end disagrees with the germline gene, perhaps due to a read error. The chain couples TRBV29-1 to TRBJ2-4; tentatively, D is TRBD1 (8 bases). This CDR3 spans 15 amino acids. CDR1 and CDR2 from the germline V gene are SQVTM and ANQGSEA. For the CDR3, the DNA is TGCAGCGTTGTACAGGGGGGGGCCCCAAAAAGCATTCAGTACTTC. It yields the protein CSVVQGGAPKSIQYF.

The chain joins TRBV27 to TRBJ2-5, with a possible D match to TRBD2 (6 bases). The germline V gene has CDR1 MNHEY and CDR2 SMNVEV (reference sequence). The CDR3 spans 13 residues. V was shortened by 8 bases and J by 11 bases, with 21 bases between the two germline ends. The CDR3 nucleotides are TGTGCCAGCGGGACTCTTGGAACGGTCGGTCAGTACTTC. Residues: CASGTLGTVGQYF.

This clone came up once. The V and J genes are TRBV6-1 and TRBJ2-1; D call uncertain. CDR1 is MNHNS and CDR2 is SASEGT in the germline V gene. V was shortened by 11 bases and J by 0 bases, with 17 bases between the two germline ends. The CDR3 spans 15 residues. The CDR3 protein is CASLPDGSSYNEQFF. The CDR3 DNA is TGTGCCTCCTTACCGGACGGAAGCTCCTACAATGAGCAGTTCTTC.

The V call is TRBV5-6, the J call TRBJ1-1, with 9 bases fitting TRBD1. CDR3 length: 15 amino acids. The germline CDR1 and CDR2 sequences are SGHDT and YYEEEE. Germline trimming cut 3 bases from V and 5 bases from J; bases unmatched to any gene: 8. The CDR3: CASSWDRVRGTEAFF. The CDR3 region has the DNA TGTGCCAGCAGCTGGGACAGGGTTAGGGGAACTGAAGCTTTCTTT.

The CDR3 loop reads CASSEAGLAGEYEQYF. CDR3 in DNA: TGTGCCAGCAGTGAAGCTGGACTAGCGGGAGAGTACGAGCAGTACTTC. This sequence joins TRBV6-1 and TRBJ2-7; 13 bases fit TRBD2. V lost 0 bases, J lost 4 bases, and 3 bases stayed unmatched. In germline, CDR1 is MNHNS, CDR2 SASEGT. This CDR3 spans 16 amino acids.

The V gene is TRBV28, the J gene TRBJ2-7, with D perhaps TRBD2 (6 bases). The CDR3 consists of 16 residues. The ends were cut back, 3 bases at V and 1 base at J, with 16 bases in the middle. Per the germline V gene, CDR1 is MDHEN and CDR2 is SYDVKM. This chain's CDR3 is CASSFPDYQGSYEQYF. The DNA for the CDR3 is TGTGCCAGCAGTTTCCCGGACTACCAGGGTTCCTACGAGCAGTACTTC.

This rearrangement joins TRBV11-2 to TRBJ2-4; TRBD2 aligns across 12 bases. Trimming at V came to 5 bases and at J to 0 bases, leaving 2 bases not matched to a gene. This CDR3 contains 16 residues. The germline CDR1 and CDR2 sequences are SGHAT and FQNNGV. The CDR3 bases are TGTGCCAGCAGCACTAGCGGGAGGCTAGCCAAAAACATTCAGTACTTC. Protein product: CASSTSGRLAKNIQYF.

Comments on this clone: This sample also contains other DNA sequences that code for the same CDR3. V is TRBV7-9 and J is TRBJ1-1, with 8 bases fitting TRBD1. V trimming: 4 bases; J trimming: 0 bases; junction bases outside the gene matches: 4. The CDR3 totals 15 residues. The germline V gene has CDR1 SEHNR and CDR2 FQNEAQ (reference sequence). CDR3 sequence reads: CASSSRTGMNTEAFF. CDR3 coding DNA: TGTGCCAGCAGCTCGAGGACAGGGATGAACACTGAAGCTTTCTTT. The whole variable domain, remainder taken from reference TRBV7-9 and TRBJ1-1, is DTGVSQNPRHKITKRGQNVTFRCDPISEHNRLYWYRQTLGQGPEFLTYFQNEAQLEKSRLLSDRFSAERPKGSFSTLEIQRTEQGDSAMYLCASSSRTGMNTEAFFGQGTRLTVV.

The genes are TRBV30 and TRBJ2-3; D ambiguous. The germline gives CDR1 GTSNPN, CDR2 SVGIG (reference sequence). The CDR3 runs 13 residues. V dropped 0 bases and J dropped 2 bases, with 6 bases sitting between them. CDR3 bases: TGTGCCTGGAGTGTACTTGTCACAGATACGCAGTATTTT. As protein: CAWSVLVTDTQYF.

Of note for this clone: This specimen includes other DNA sequences encoding the same CDR3. The rearrangement joins TRBV5-5 to TRBJ1-5, with D maybe TRBD1 (5 bases). The CDR3 runs 15 residues. Germline V gene lookup returns CDR1 SGHKS and CDR2 YYEKEE (reference sequence). Between the trimmed V and J ends, which lost 0 bases and 0 bases, there was a span of 7 bases. This CDR3 reads CASSLAGNSNQPQHF. The CDR3 bases are TGTGCCAGCAGCTTGGCAGGGAATAGCAATCAGCCCCAGCATTTT.

This chain connects TRBV7-3 to TRBJ2-5, with D maybe TRBD1 (5 bases). The CDR3 is 14 amino acids. Germline CDR1 SGHTA, CDR2 FQGTGA. V gave up 5 bases and J gave up 5 bases, with 15 bases separating them. This chain's CDR3 is CASSVFGAGETQYF. CDR3 DNA sequence: TGTGCCAGCAGCGTCTTTGGGGCCGGGGAGACCCAGTACTTC.

The genes are TRBV19 and TRBJ2-6; tentative D call: TRBD2 (6 bases). The CDR3 is made up of 16 amino acids. The V gene's germline CDR1 is LNHDA and CDR2 SQIVND (reference sequence). Trimming removed 9 bases from V and 0 bases from J, with 15 bases in between. In DNA, the CDR3 is TGTGCCAGCCGCCCAAGGCGGGGCTCTGGGGCCAACGTCCTGACTTTC. It is translated as CASRPRRGSGANVLTF. The variable domain in full, completed from reference TRBV19 and TRBJ2-6, reads DGGITQSPKYLFRKEGQNVTLSCEQNLNHDAMYWYRQDPGQGLRLIYYSQIVNDFQKGDIAEGYSVSREKKESFPLTVTSAQKNPTAFYLCASRPRRGSGANVLTFGAGSRLTVL.

This clone showed up just once. The chain combines TRBV2 with TRBJ2-7, with D perhaps assigned TRBD1 or TRBD2 (5 bases each). Between the trimmed V and J ends, which lost 3 bases and 0 bases, there was a span of 15 bases. The CDR3 has 16 amino acids. Germline CDR1 SNHLY, CDR2 FYNNEI. The DNA for the CDR3 is TGTGCCAGCAGTGACCCTAACCGGGACCTCTCCTACGAGCAGTACTTC. This sequence encodes CASSDPNRDLSYEQYF.

This sequence joins TRBV13 and TRBJ2-7, with 9 positions matching TRBD1. The CDR3 contains 14 residues. The germline V gene has CDR1 PRHDT and CDR2 FYEKMQ (reference sequence). The V and J ends lost 5 bases and 3 bases, in that order; junction bases with no gene match: 5. The DNA of the CDR3 is TGTGCCAGCAGCCCCGGACAGGGGAACTACGAGCAGTACTTC. As protein: CASSPGQGNYEQYF.

V and J are TRBV30 and TRBJ2-7; weak D call: TRBD2 (5 bases). The ends were cut back, 0 bases at V and 0 bases at J, with 18 bases in the middle. The CDR3 is made up of 17 amino acids. Germline values: CDR1 GTSNPN, CDR2 SVGIG (reference sequence). CDR3 bases: TGTGCCTGGAGTGTGGAGGACGGATTTATTGACTCCTACGAGCAGTACTTC. Protein product: CAWSVEDGFIDSYEQYF.

Regarding this clone: The sample has other DNA sequences that encode this CDR3 too. The rearrangement joins TRBV6-5 to TRBJ1-1, with no clear D. Germline V gives CDR1 MNHEY, CDR2 SVGAGI. V was pared by 2 bases and J by 1 base, with 5 bases between. The CDR3 is made up of 13 amino acids. The CDR3 loop reads CASSYGENTEAFF. The DNA of the CDR3 is TGTGCCAGCAGTTACGGAGAGAACACTGAAGCTTTCTTT.

The chain carries TRBV7-9 and TRBJ1-1, with 8 positions matching TRBD1. Germline V gene sequence: CDR1 SEHNR, CDR2 FQNEAQ (reference sequence). The CDR3 is made up of 17 amino acids. The junction had 14 bases not matched to a gene; V was cut back by 5 bases and J by 3 bases. The CDR3 spells CASSPGQGAGGYTEAFF. The CDR3 DNA sequence: TGTGCCAGCAGCCCTGGACAGGGCGCTGGGGGTTACACTGAAGCTTTCTTT.

The chain is built from TRBV9 and TRBJ1-3, with no clear D. CDR3 length: 15 residues. Trimming stripped 3 bases from V and 4 bases from J, with 14 bases between. Germline V lookup: CDR1 SGDLS, CDR2 YYNGEE. The CDR3 here is CASSDSGILGNTIYF. DNA for the CDR3: TGTGCCAGCAGCGACTCGGGGATTCTCGGAAACACCATATATTTT.

This clone has just a few counts. The V and J genes are TRBV11-2 and TRBJ1-2; the D gene is possibly TRBD1 (6 bases). V lost 3 bases to trimming and J lost 7 bases, with 9 bases between them. The CDR3 extends over 12 amino acids. Per the germline V gene, CDR1 is SGHAT and CDR2 is FQNNGV. This CDR3 is CASSLGGAGYTF. CDR3 nucleotide sequence: TGTGCCAGCAGCTTGGGGGGGGCTGGCTACACCTTC. The variable domain in full, completed from reference TRBV11-2 and TRBJ1-2, reads EAGVAQSPRYKIIEKRQSVAFWCNPISGHATLYWYQQILGQGPKLLIQFQNNGVVDDSQLPKDRFSAERLKGVDSTLKIQPAKLEDSAVYLCASSLGGAGYTFGSGTRLTVV.

To note about this clone: Other nucleotide sequences from this sample produce the same CDR3. The chain employs TRBV7-9 and TRBJ2-1, with 14 bases identical to TRBD2. V trimming: 4 bases; J trimming: 8 bases; junction bases outside the gene matches: 4. CDR1 is SEHNR and CDR2 is FQNEAQ in the germline V gene (reference sequence). The CDR3 is made up of 15 amino acids. The CDR3 DNA reads as TGTGCCAGCAGCTCCGGGACTAGCGGGAGTGATGAGCAGTTCTTC. It specifies CASSSGTSGSDEQFF. Drawing the rest from reference TRBV7-9 and TRBJ2-1, the complete variable domain is DTGVSQNPRHKITKRGQNVTFRCDPISEHNRLYWYRQTLGQGPEFLTYFQNEAQLEKSRLLSDRFSAERPKGSFSTLEIQRTEQGDSAMYLCASSSGTSGSDEQFFGPGTRLTVL.

The V and J genes are TRBV7-9 and TRBJ2-7; 7 bases are a match to TRBD2. CDR1 is SEHNR and CDR2 is FQNEAQ in the germline V gene (reference sequence). V lost 5 bases to trimming and J lost 2 bases; unmatched junction nucleotides: 9. CDR3 size: 15 residues. The CDR3 here is CASSTTGTITYEQYF. The CDR3 region has the DNA TGTGCCAGCAGCACAACCGGGACTATCACCTACGAGCAGTACTTC.

This chain connects TRBV9 to TRBJ2-2; 8 nucleotides match TRBD1. The CDR3 has 15 amino acids. V was clipped by 4 bases and J by 5 bases; unmatched bases: 7. CDR1 and CDR2 from the germline V gene are SGDLS and YYNGEE. In DNA form, the CDR3 reads TGTGCCAGCAGCCCCCGGACAGGGCAAACCGGGGAGCTGTTTTTT. This codes for CASSPRTGQTGELFF.

The chain carries TRBV28 and TRBJ2-3; D may be TRBD2 (5 bases). V lost 5 bases, J lost 6 bases, and 15 bases lay in between. Germline values: CDR1 MDHEN, CDR2 SYDVKM. The CDR3 runs 14 residues. The chain's CDR3 is CASSVDSGVDTQYF. CDR3 DNA: TGTGCCAGCAGTGTGGACTCCGGGGTGGATACGCAGTATTTT.

This chain connects TRBV5-4 to TRBJ2-7; unclear D gene. The V end was cut by 4 bases, the J end by 0 bases, with 5 bases between. Per germline, CDR1 SGHNT and CDR2 YYREEE (reference sequence). The CDR3 has 12 residues. The CDR3 nucleotides are TGTGCCAGCAGCCAGAGCTCCTACGAGCAGTACTTC. This encodes CASSQSSYEQYF.